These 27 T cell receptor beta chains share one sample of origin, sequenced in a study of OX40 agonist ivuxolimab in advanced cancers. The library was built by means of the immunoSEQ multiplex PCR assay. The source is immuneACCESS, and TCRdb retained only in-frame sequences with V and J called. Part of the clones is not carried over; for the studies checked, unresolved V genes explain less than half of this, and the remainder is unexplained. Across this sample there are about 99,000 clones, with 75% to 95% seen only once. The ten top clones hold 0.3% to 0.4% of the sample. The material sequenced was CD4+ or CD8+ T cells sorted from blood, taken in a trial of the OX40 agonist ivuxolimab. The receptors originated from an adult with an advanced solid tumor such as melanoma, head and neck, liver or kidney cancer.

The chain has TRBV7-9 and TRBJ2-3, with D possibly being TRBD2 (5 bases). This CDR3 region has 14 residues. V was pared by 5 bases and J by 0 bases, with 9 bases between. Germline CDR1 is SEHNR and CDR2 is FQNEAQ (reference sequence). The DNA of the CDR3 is TGTGCCAGCAGCCTGCGGACTAGCACAGATACGCAGTATTTT. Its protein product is CASSLRTSTDTQYF.

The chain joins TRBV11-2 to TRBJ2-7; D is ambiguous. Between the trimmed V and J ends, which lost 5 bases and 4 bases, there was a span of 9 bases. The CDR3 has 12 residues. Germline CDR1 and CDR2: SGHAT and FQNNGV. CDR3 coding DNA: TGTGCCAGCAGCCTAACCGGGTACGAGCAGTACTTC. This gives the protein CASSLTGYEQYF.

The CDR3 sequence: CAWNTRGLNTEAFF. The CDR3 coding sequence is TGTGCCTGGAATACAAGGGGACTTAACACTGAAGCTTTCTTT. V is TRBV30 and J is TRBJ1-1, with a weak D call TRBD1 (5 bases). With 4 bases removed from V and 2 bases from J, the gap between germline ends came to 14 bases. CDR3 size: 14 residues. Germline V gene sequence: CDR1 GTSNPN, CDR2 SVGIG (reference sequence).

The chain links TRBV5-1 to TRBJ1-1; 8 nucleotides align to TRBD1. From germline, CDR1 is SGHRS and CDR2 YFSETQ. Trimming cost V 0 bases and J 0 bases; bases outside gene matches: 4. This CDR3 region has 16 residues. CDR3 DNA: TGCGCCAGCAGCTTGGGGACAGGGCGGATGAACACTGAAGCTTTCTTT. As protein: CASSLGTGRMNTEAFF.

The CDR3 DNA sequence: TGCGCCAGCACCAGGGGGAGCACAGATACGCAGTATTTT. Translating it yields CASTRGSTDTQYF. The J gene is TRBJ2-3, the V gene TRBV5-1, with 7 bases that match TRBD1. Germline V gives CDR1 SGHRS, CDR2 YFSETQ. V trimming: 6 bases; J trimming: 0 bases; junction bases outside the gene matches: 1. This CDR3 contains 13 residues.

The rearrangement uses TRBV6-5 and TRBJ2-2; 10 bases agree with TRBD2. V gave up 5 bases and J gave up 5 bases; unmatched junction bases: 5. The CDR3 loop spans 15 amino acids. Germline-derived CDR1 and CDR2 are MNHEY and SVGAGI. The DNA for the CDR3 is TGTGCCAGCAGTGGGGGACTAGCGTCTACCGGGGAGCTGTTTTTT. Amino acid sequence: CASSGGLASTGELFF.

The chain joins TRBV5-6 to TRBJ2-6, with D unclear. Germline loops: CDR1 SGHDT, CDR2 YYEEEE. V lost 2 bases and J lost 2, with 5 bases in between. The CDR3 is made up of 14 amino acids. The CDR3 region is CASSFRAGANVLTF. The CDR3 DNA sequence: TGTGCCAGCAGCTTTCGGGCTGGGGCCAACGTCCTGACTTTC.

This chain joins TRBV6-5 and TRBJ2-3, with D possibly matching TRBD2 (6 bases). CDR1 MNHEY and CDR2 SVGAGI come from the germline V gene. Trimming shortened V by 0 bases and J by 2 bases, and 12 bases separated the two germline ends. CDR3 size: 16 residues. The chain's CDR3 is CASSYSGIAVTDTQYF. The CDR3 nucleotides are TGTGCCAGCAGTTACTCCGGGATAGCGGTCACAGATACGCAGTATTTT.

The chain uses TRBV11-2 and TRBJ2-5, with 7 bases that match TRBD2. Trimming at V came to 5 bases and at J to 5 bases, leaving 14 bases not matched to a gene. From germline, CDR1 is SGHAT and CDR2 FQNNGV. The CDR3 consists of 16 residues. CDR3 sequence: CASSLTRPGLFETQYF. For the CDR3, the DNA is TGTGCCAGCAGCCTCACTAGACCGGGACTATTCGAGACCCAGTACTTC.

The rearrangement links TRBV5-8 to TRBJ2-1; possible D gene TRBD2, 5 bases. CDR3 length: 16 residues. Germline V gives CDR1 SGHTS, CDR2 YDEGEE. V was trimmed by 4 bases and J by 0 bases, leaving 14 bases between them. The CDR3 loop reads CASSRYGEVSYNEQFF. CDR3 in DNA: TGTGCCAGCAGCCGCTACGGGGAAGTCTCCTACAATGAGCAGTTCTTC. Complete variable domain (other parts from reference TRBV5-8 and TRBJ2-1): EAGVTQSPTHLIKTRGQQATLRCSPISGHTSVYWYQQALGLGLQFLLWYDEGEERNRGNFPPRFSGRQFPNYSSELNVNALELEDSALYLCASSRYGEVSYNEQFFGPGTRLTVL.

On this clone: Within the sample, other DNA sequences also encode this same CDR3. This CDR3 reads CASRVSNQPQHF. DNA of the CDR3: TGTGCCAGCAGGGTTAGCAATCAGCCCCAGCATTTT. The genes are TRBV28 and TRBJ1-5; D call uncertain. Germline values: CDR1 MDHEN, CDR2 SYDVKM. The CDR3 length is 12 residues. V was pared by 6 bases and J by 0 bases, with 3 bases between. Looking up the rest from reference TRBV28 and TRBJ1-5 gives the full variable domain: DVKVTQSSRYLVKRTGEKVFLECVQDMDHENMFWYRQDPGLGLRLIYFSYDVKMKEKGDIPEGYSVSREKKERFSLILESASTNQTSMYLCASRVSNQPQHFGDGTRLSIL.

The CDR3 loop reads CASSYRNYSNQPQHF. CDR3 nucleotides: TGTGCCAGCAGTTACCGTAACTATAGCAATCAGCCCCAGCATTTT. V gene TRBV6-6 combines with J gene TRBJ1-5, with D unresolved. Germline CDR1 MNHNY, CDR2 SVGAGI (reference sequence). V was pared by 2 bases and J by 0 bases, with 8 bases between. This CDR3 region has 15 residues.

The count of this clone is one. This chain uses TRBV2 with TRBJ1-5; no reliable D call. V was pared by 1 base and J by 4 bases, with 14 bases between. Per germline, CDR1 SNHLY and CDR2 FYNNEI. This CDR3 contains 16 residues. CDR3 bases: TGTGCCAGCAGTGAAGGGCCTGGGCAGCAAAATCAGCCCCAGCATTTT. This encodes CASSEGPGQQNQPQHF. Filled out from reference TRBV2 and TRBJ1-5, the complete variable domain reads EPEVTQTPSHQVTQMGQEVILRCVPISNHLYFYWYRQILGQKVEFLVSFYNNEISEKSEIFDDQFSVERPDGSNFTLKIRSTKLEDSAMYFCASSEGPGQQNQPQHFGDGTRLSIL.

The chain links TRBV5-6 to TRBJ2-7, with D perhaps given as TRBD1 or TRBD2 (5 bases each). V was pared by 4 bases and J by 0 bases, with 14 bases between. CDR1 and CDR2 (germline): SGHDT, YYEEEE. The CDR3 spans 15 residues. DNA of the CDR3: TGTGCCAGCAGCCGTCCGGGACGAAGCTCCTACGAGCAGTACTTC. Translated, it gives CASSRPGRSSYEQYF.

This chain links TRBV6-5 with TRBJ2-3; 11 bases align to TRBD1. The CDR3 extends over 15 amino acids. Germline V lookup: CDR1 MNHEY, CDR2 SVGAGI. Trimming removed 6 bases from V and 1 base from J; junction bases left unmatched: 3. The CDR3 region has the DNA TGTGCCAGCAGACCGGACAGGGGGCGCACAGATACGCAGTATTTT. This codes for CASRPDRGRTDTQYF.

In nucleotides, the CDR3 is TGTGCCAGCAGCCCCCCGAGCACAGATACGCAGTATTTT. This codes for CASSPPSTDTQYF. This sequence joins TRBV11-3 and TRBJ2-3; D remains unclear. The CDR3 is made up of 13 amino acids. V was pared by 5 bases and J by 0 bases, with 6 bases between. Germline lookup yields CDR1 SGHNT and CDR2 YENEEA.

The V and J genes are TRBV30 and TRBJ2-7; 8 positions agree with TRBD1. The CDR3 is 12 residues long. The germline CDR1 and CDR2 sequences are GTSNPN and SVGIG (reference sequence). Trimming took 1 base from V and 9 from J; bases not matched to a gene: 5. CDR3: CAWSGTGGLQYF. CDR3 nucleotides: TGTGCCTGGAGTGGCACAGGGGGACTGCAGTACTTC.

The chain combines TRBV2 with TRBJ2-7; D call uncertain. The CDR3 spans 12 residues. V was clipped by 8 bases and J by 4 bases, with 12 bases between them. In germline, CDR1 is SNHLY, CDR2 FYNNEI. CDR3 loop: CASGRVTYEQYF. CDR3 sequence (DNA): TGTGCCAGCGGAAGGGTCACTTACGAGCAGTACTTC.

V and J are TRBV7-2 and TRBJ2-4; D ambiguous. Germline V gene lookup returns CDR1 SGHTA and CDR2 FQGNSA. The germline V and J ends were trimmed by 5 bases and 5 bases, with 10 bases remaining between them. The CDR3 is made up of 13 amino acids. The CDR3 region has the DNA TGTGCCAGCAGCCCGAATAGGCAAAACATTCAGTACTTC. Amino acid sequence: CASSPNRQNIQYF.

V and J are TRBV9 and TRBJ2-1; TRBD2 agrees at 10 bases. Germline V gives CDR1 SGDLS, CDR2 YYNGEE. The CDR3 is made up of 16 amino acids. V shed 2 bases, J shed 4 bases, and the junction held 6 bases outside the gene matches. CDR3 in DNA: TGTGCCAGCAGCGTTGAACCGGGACTAGCGTACAATGAGCAGTTCTTC. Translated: CASSVEPGLAYNEQFF.

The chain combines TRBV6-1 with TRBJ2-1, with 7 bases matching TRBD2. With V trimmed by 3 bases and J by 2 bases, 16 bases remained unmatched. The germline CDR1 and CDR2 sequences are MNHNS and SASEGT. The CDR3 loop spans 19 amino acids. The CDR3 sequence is CASSEQPQARLATYNEQFF. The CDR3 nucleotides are TGTGCCAGCAGTGAGCAGCCGCAGGCGCGACTAGCTACCTACAATGAGCAGTTCTTC.

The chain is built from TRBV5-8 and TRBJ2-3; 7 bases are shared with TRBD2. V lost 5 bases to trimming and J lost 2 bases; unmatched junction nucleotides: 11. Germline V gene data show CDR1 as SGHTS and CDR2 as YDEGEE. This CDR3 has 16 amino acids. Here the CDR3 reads CASSSGGRYITDTQYF. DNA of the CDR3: TGTGCCAGCAGTTCGGGGGGACGGTACATCACAGATACGCAGTATTTT.

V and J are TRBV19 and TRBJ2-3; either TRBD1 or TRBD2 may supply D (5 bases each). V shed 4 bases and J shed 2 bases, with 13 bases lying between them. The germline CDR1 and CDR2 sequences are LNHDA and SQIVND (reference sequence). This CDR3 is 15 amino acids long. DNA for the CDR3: TGTGCCAGTAGTAGGGACGGACGAACCACAGATACGCAGTATTTT. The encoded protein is CASSRDGRTTDTQYF.

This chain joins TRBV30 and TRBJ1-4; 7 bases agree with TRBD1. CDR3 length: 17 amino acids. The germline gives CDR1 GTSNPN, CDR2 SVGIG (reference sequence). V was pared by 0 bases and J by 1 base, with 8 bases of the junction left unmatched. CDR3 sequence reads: CAWSVPPQGGTNEKLFF. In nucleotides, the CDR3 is TGTGCCTGGAGTGTGCCCCCGCAGGGGGGAACTAATGAAAAACTGTTTTTT.

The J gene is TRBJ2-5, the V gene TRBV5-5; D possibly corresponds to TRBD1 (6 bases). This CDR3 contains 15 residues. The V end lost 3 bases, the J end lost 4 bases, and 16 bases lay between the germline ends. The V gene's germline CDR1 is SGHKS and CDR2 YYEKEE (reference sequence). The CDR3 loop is CASSSYPTGPETQYF. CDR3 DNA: TGTGCCAGCAGCTCATACCCGACAGGTCCAGAGACCCAGTACTTC.

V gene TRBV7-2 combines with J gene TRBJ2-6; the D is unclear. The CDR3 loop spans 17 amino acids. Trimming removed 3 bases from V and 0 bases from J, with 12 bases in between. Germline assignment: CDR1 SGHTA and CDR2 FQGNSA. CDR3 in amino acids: CASSFRAVSSGANVLTF. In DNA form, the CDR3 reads TGTGCCAGCAGCTTTAGGGCGGTAAGCTCTGGGGCCAACGTCCTGACTTTC.

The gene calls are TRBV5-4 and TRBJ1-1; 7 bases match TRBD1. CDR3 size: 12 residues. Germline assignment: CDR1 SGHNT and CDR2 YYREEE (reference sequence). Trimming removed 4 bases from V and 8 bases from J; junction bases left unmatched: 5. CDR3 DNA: TGTGCCAGCAGCACGGACAGGCTAGAAGCTTTCTTT. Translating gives CASSTDRLEAFF.